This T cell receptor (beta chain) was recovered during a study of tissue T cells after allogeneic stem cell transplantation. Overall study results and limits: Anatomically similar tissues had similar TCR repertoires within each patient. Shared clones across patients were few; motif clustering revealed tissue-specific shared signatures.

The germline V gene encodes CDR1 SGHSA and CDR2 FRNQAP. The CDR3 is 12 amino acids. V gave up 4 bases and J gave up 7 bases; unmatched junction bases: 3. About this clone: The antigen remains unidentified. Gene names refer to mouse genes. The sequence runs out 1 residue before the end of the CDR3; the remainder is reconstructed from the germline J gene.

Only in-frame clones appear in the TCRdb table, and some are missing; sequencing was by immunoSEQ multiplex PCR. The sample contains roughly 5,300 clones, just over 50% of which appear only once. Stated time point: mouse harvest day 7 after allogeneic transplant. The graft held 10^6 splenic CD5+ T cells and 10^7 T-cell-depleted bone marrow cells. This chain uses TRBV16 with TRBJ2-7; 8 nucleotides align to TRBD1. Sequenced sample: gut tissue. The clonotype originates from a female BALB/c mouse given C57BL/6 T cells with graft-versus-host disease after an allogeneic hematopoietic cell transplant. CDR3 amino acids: CASSSDRGEQYF. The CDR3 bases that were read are TGTGCAAGCAGCTCCGACAGGGGAGAACAGTAC. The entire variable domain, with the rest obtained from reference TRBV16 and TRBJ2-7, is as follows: NAGVIQTPRHKVTGKGQEATLWCEPISGHSAVFWYRQTIVQGLEFLTYFRNQAPIDDSGMPKERFSAQMPNQSHSTLKIQSTQPQDSAVYLCASSSDRGEQYFGPGTRLTVL.